The clone carrying this TCR beta chain has at least ten counts. The data are from a study of neurological immune-mediated disorders. Time point here: longitudinal time-point 2. 2 million PBMCs stored at -80 C were the source of the unsorted libraries. TCRdb independently ran MiXCR on the 5' RACE reads; one entry per CDR3 protein. The sample contains more than 30,000 distinct CDR3 sequences, 13% of which appear only once. This CDR3 has 15 residues. The V end lost 0 bases, the J end lost 2 bases, and 12 bases lay between the germline ends. Germline V gives CDR1 DFQATT, CDR2 SNEGSKA (reference sequence). This TCR derives from a woman in her 40s in good health. The sample consisted of PBMCs. This chain links TRBV20-1 with TRBJ2-3; a possible D gene is TRBD2 (6 bases). The CDR3 DNA is TGCAGTGCTAGAGACCGGGACTTCCCCACAGATACGCAGTATTTT. It encodes CSARDRDFPTDTQYF.